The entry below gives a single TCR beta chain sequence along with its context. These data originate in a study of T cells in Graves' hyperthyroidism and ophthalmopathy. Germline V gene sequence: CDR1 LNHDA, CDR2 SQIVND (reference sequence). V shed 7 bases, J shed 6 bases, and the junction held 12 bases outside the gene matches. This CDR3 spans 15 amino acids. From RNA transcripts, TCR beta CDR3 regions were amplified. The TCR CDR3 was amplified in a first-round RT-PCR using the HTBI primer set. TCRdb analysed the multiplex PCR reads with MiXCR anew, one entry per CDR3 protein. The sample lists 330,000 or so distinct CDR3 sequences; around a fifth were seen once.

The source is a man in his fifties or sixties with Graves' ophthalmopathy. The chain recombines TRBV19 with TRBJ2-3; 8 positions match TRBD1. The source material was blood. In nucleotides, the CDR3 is TGTGCCAGTACCCTGGCGACAGGGGTGGCGGATACGCAGTATTTT. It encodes CASTLATGVADTQYF.